The text below deals with one TCR beta chain. The antigen remains undetermined. Other DNA sequences from this sample encode an identical CDR3 as well. The sample belongs to a study of OX40 agonist ivuxolimab in advanced cancers. Study-level information: Prior checkpoint blockade (anti-PD-1, anti-PD-L1 or anti-CTLA-4) was permitted; less than 45% had it. Study-level points and caveats: The authors also found low normalized T-cell clonal expansion in some nonresponders.

Produced via immunoSEQ multiplex PCR; TCRdb's table is partial and in-frame only. The sample records 40,000 to 60,000 clones, 81% being singletons. Looked up from germline, CDR1 is MNHEY and CDR2 is SMNVEV (reference sequence). The junction had 10 bases not matched to a gene; V was cut back by 5 bases and J by 6 bases. The CDR3 is 15 residues long. The V call is TRBV27, the J call TRBJ1-2; 9 bases align to TRBD1. Sequencing used CD4+ or CD8+ T cells sorted from blood, obtained in a trial of the OX40 agonist ivuxolimab. This sequence was found in an adult with an advanced solid tumor such as melanoma, head and neck, liver or kidney cancer. The CDR3 spells CASSPLEQGANGYTF. As DNA, the CDR3 is TGTGCCAGCAGTCCACTAGAACAGGGGGCAAATGGCTACACCTTC.